This T cell receptor (beta chain) was sequenced during a study of blood T cell repertoires in COVID-19 (dated by TCRdb to about 2020). Concerning the study at large: Samples from collaborators originated in the United States, Italy and Spain and spanned both the acute and convalescent phases of COVID-19. Samples were obtained from the ongoing ImmuneRACE study (first 160 participants) and from 950 to 1,500 subjects provided by 6 global collaborators. A freely available public database, intended as a resource for researchers studying the immune response to SARS-CoV-2, is where the repertoires were released. The prospective study material was composed of cDNA or gDNA derived from T cells, B-cell-depleted T cells, or PBMCs. The sample metadata nearly always contained a de-identified subject ID, COVID-19 status, age in years and sex. Subjects who had been exposed to COVID-19, were actively infected with it, or had recovered from it provided the deeply sampled blood TCRbeta repertoires that made up the dataset. HLA class I and class II types, where available, came from metadata supplied by the sample provider rather than from assay-based typing. On the study overall, not on this receptor specifically: How much clinical and demographic metadata was included differed by source and by participant, and the metadata was provided uncurated.

There are 15 amino acids in the CDR3, from cysteine to phenylalanine inclusive. The DNA shown is the 45-base CDR3, in frame from base 1. The germline V gene encodes CDR1 LGHDT and CDR2 YNNKEL (reference sequence). V is clipped by 0 bases and J by 3 bases, and the sequence between their germline boundaries is 11 bases long. The immunoSEQ Assay, a bias-controlled multiplex PCR, was used to amplify TCRbeta CDR3 regions from genomic DNA. The study's own analysis went as follows. The number of nucleated cells in each sample was estimated by amplification of reference gene primers within the assay. To quantify the absolute abundance of each unique TCRbeta CDR3 rearrangement, sequence reads were collapsed and filtered. For each sample, productive Simpson clonality was calculated as the square root of Simpson's diversity index over productive rearrangements. The table was pulled from immuneACCESS by TCRdb, which kept in-frame rearrangements only. Such tables lose some clones; where checked, under half of the loss comes from unresolved V genes, and the rest has no known cause. Clonal size and the V and J genes are those of that table, whereas D and trimming came from the DNA. The sample has over 250,000 clones on record, 89% of them singletons. Of the sample, approximately 2.2% is held by the ten largest clones.

With respect to this clone: Its cognate antigen has yet to be identified. Base qualities are not recorded, but no much larger clone differs from it by a single base.

Collaborating institutions collected whole blood in K2EDTA tubes following their own protocols. For TCRbeta analysis, collaborators shipped samples as frozen whole blood, isolated PBMCs, or DNA extracted from either of those sample types. Sequenced: peripheral blood. The clonotype comes from a man between 50 and 59 years old with acute or convalescent COVID-19. The V and J genes are TRBV3-1 (or the pseudogene TRBV3-2) and TRBJ1-1; TRBD1 is possibly the D segment (5 matching bases). CDR3 sequence: CASSQETWGDTEAFF. The DNA sequence follows: TGTGCCAGCAGCCAAGAAACTTGGGGCGACACTGAAGCTTTCTTT.